This entry features one T cell receptor beta chain sequence. The data were obtained in a study of blood T cell repertoires in COVID-19. This CDR3 has 17 amino acids. Trimming took 1 base from V and 3 from J, leaving 17 bases between them. From germline, CDR1 is LNHDA and CDR2 SQIVND (reference sequence). Authors' analysis steps: Amplification from reference gene primers served as the basis for estimated nucleated cell counts. Repertoires were generated with immunoSEQ multiplex PCR, while TCRdb's copy carries only in-frame clones and drops some. V, J and clone size are taken as reported in that table, and D and trimming were inferred from the DNA itself. The data contain about 78,000 clones, 86% of them singletons.

The rearrangement joins TRBV19 to TRBJ2-3; tentative D call: TRBD1 (6 bases). The sequenced sample consisted of peripheral blood. The TCR sequence derives from a woman in her sixties or seventies with acute or convalescent COVID-19. The CDR3 reads CASSIGLTGSRTDTQYF. CDR3 sequence (DNA): TGTGCCAGTAGTATAGGCCTTACAGGGTCTCGAACAGATACGCAGTATTTT.